This T cell receptor beta chain was documented in a study of cytotoxic CD8 clonotypes in ibrutinib-treated CLL. V trimming: 6 bases; J trimming: 8 bases; junction bases outside the gene matches: 3. The CDR3 has 11 residues. CDR1 is MNHEY, CDR2 SVGAGI, per germline. Generated by immunoSEQ multiplex PCR, the TCRdb table keeps only in-frame clones and is missing some. The sample shows some 23,000 clones, 70% to 75% of them seen only once. Notes on this clone: Its antigen is currently unknown.

Overall study findings and caveats: Baseline clonality, above age-matched healthy donor levels, tracked circulating CD8+ T-cell counts. Clonality rose at ibrutinib response and fell back toward baseline at progression.

V and J are TRBV6-5 and TRBJ1-1; 7 bases match TRBD1. The starting material was PBMCs, obtained after 12 months of ibrutinib treatment. The clonotype comes from a human donor with chronic lymphocytic leukemia. The DNA of the CDR3 is TGTGCCAGCAGCACGGGACAGGAAGCTTTCTTT. This gives the protein CASSTGQEAFF.